The rows below give T cell receptor beta chains drawn from one sample of a study of blood T cells in healthy people across ages. Each CDR3 protein is one row after TCRdb ran MiXCR on the 5' RACE reads. In the table there are 780,000 or so distinct CDR3 sequences, around three fifths of which are singletons. Sequences were obtained from blood. The source is a man in his forties in good health. The CDR3 runs from the conserved cysteine through the conserved F or W. D genes are given only for firm matches. For some rows the clone size is stated as once, few or many, or as a class when expanded; others skip it.

D gene	V gene	J gene	clone size	CDR3 DNA	CDR3 protein
TRBD1	TRBV10-3	TRBJ2-7	-	TGTGCCACCAAGGCCGGGACAGGCCACGAGCAGTACTTC	CATKAGTGHEQYF
-	TRBV28	TRBJ2-1	-	TGTGCCAGCAGTTTTACGCGGGTGGCTCTTTACAATGAGCAGTTCTTC	CASSFTRVALYNEQFF
-	TRBV5-1	TRBJ2-5	few	TGCGCCAGCAGCAAAGCGCCGCGGGCAGAACAAGAGACCCAGTACTTC	CASSKAPRAEQETQYF
-	TRBV10-3	TRBJ1-2	-	TGTGCCATCAGTGAAGACCCTCGCCTAAGCTACACCTTC	CAISEDPRLSYTF
-	TRBV29-1	TRBJ2-5	-	TGCAGCGTTGTTTGGGGGGAAGAGACCCAGTACTTC	CSVVWGEETQYF
TRBD1	TRBV20-1	TRBJ1-1	few	TGCAGTGCCTCCCCGACAGGGAGACGGAACACTGAAGCTTTCTTT	CSASPTGRRNTEAFF
-	TRBV29-1	TRBJ2-3	-	TGCAGCGTTGAAGGTACCGACCTTCGAGGGATCCCAGATACGCAGTATTTT	CSVEGTDLRGIPDTQYF
-	TRBV4-3	TRBJ2-3	-	TGCGCCAGCAGCCAAGCCGGGGCGCGGAACACAGATACGCAGTATTTT	CASSQAGARNTDTQYF
-	TRBV5-1	TRBJ2-1	-	TGCGCCAGCGGCTTGGTGGTTTCCGAGCAGTTCTTC	CASGLVVSEQFF
TRBD2	TRBV7-9	TRBJ2-1	few	TGTGCCAGCAGCCCTCGGACTAGCGGGGTCTCCTACAATGAGCAGTTCTTC	CASSPRTSGVSYNEQFF
-	TRBV2	TRBJ2-7	-	TGTGCCAGCAGTGAACTCGGGGGCCCTACGAACTACGAGCAGTACTTC	CASSELGGPTNYEQYF
-	TRBV3-1	TRBJ2-7	-	TGTGCCAGCAGCCACTTTACCTACGAGCAGTACTTC	CASSHFTYEQYF